This T cell receptor (beta chain) emerged from a study of response to subunit inactivated influenza vaccine. The germline gives CDR1 SQVTM, CDR2 ANQGSEA. V lost 4 bases and J lost 3, with 4 bases in between. This CDR3 comprises 10 residues. TCRdb recomputed calls from the RT-PCR reads with MiXCR, one row per CDR3 protein. Here the sample spans 650,000 to 800,000 distinct CDR3 sequences, 11% to 15% being singletons. The sequences come from PBMCs from blood, collected 14 to 15 days before vaccination. The TCR originated in a man aged 45-60 years who received an inactivated influenza vaccine. This chain links TRBV29-1 with TRBJ2-7; D remains unclear. This CDR3 reads CSVGVYEQYF. As DNA, the CDR3 is TGCAGCGTTGGGGTCTACGAGCAGTACTTC.